This T cell receptor beta chain was retrieved from a study of T-cell reconstitution after alpha-beta-depleted transplantation in children. Preparation of the TCRbeta library involved a method that used unique molecular identifiers. Each CDR3 protein is one row after TCRdb ran MiXCR on the PCR reads. Seen here are roughly 90,000 distinct CDR3 sequences, 9% to 15% observed once, and the top ten hold around 13%. This clonotype was seen ten or more times. The material was PBMCs from the stem cell graft donor, obtained from the stem cell graft. This TCR was sampled from a human donor who donated a stem cell graft to a child with inherited bone marrow failure.

Here the CDR3 reads CSARDSGVKDTQYF. DNA of the CDR3: TGCAGTGCTAGAGACTCGGGAGTTAAAGATACGCAGTATTTT. V is TRBV20-1 and J is TRBJ2-3; TRBD2 is a possible D gene (6 bases). V shed 0 bases and J shed 5 bases, with 12 bases lying between them. The CDR3 is made up of 14 amino acids. Germline V gene sequence: CDR1 DFQATT, CDR2 SNEGSKA (reference sequence).